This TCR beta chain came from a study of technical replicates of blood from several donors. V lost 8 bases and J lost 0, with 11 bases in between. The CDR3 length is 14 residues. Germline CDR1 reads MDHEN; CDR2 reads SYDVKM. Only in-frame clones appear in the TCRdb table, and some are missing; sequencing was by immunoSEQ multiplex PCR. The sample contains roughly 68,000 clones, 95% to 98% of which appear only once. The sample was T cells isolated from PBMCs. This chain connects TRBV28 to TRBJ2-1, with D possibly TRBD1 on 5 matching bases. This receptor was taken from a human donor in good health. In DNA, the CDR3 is TGTGCCAGCGTAGACAGCCACTCCTACAATGAGCAGTTCTTC. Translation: CASVDSHSYNEQFF.